A selection of T cell receptor beta chains follows, all from one sample in a study of OX40 agonist ivuxolimab in advanced cancers. The table came from immunoSEQ multiplex PCR; TCRdb's copy has only in-frame clones and leaves some out. The table shows 60,000 to 90,000 clones, with 65% to 90% occurring only once. Sequenced here: CD4+ or CD8+ T cells sorted from blood, sampled in a trial of the OX40 agonist ivuxolimab. All receptors derive from an adult with an advanced solid tumor such as melanoma, head and neck, liver or kidney cancer. The CDR3 runs from the conserved cysteine through the conserved F or W. Expanded clones are given a class, and other clones once, few, many or no size at all.

len	abundance	v_gene	j_gene	CDR3aa
12	once	TRBV7-9	TRBJ2-2	CASSPWTGELFF
13	.	TRBV18	TRBJ2-1	CASSPRQGNEQFF
14	.	TRBV7-9	TRBJ2-3	CASSLEGGRNTQYF
14	.	TRBV18	TRBJ2-7	CASSPGGAGYEQYF
14	.	TRBV9	TRBJ2-7	CASSRNPASYEQYF
15	.	TRBV5-5	TRBJ1-5	CASSFAGDSNQPQHF
14	.	TRBV7-2	TRBJ1-2	CASSLSGSNYGYTF
15	.	TRBV7-3	TRBJ2-2	CASSRRDRVTGELFF
14	.	TRBV5-1	TRBJ2-5	CASSLEGGQETQYF
17	.	TRBV18	TRBJ2-3	CASSQGGTGGTADTQYF